What follows are 17 T cell receptor beta chains derived from one specimen sequenced in a study of shared clonotypes between healthy human individuals. As defined, naive CD8 cells were CD45RO-negative and positively selected for CCR7, with terminally differentiated effector memory CD45RA+ cells excluded. Sequencing used immunoSEQ multiplex PCR; TCRdb keeps in-frame clones, though not all of them. The data show hundreds of thousands of clones, 98% seen once. Sequences were obtained from naive CD8+ T cells sorted from blood. These TCRs come from a man under 40 in good health.

Comments on this clone: Other DNA sequences of this sample code for an identical CDR3. The V call is TRBV15, the J call TRBJ1-1, with D unresolved. The CDR3 has 13 residues. Germline values: CDR1 LNHNV, CDR2 YYDKDF (reference sequence). V lost 0 bases and J lost 3, with 5 bases in between. The CDR3 sequence: CATSREGHTEAFF. The DNA for the CDR3 is TGTGCCACCAGCAGAGAAGGGCACACTGAAGCTTTCTTT. The full variable domain, in which reference TRBV15 and TRBJ1-1 provide the parts outside the CDR3, is DAMVIQNPRYQVTQFGKPVTLSCSQTLNHNVMYWYQQKSSQAPKLLFHYYDKDFNNEADTPDNFQSRRPNTSFCFLDIRSPGLGDTAMYLCATSREGHTEAFFGQGTRLTVV.

This clone was recorded only once. This chain links TRBV30 with TRBJ1-1; D gene uncertain. V dropped 5 bases and J dropped 2 bases, with 9 bases sitting between them. The CDR3 runs to 12 residues. Germline CDR1 GTSNPN, CDR2 SVGIG (reference sequence). This chain's CDR3 is CAWQPVNTEAFF. The CDR3 DNA is TGTGCCTGGCAGCCTGTTAACACTGAAGCTTTCTTT.

CDR3: CASSTGTSGSNEQFF. In nucleotides, the CDR3 is TGTGCCAGCAGCACCGGGACTAGCGGATCCAATGAGCAGTTCTTC. The gene calls are TRBV11-1 and TRBJ2-1, with TRBD2 matching over 11 bases. The CDR3 has 15 residues. CDR1 SGHAT and CDR2 FQDESV come from the germline V gene (reference sequence). The trim removed 5 bases at V and 6 bases at J, leaving 6 bases unmatched.

This clone is a singleton in its sample. The chain has TRBV29-1 and TRBJ2-1; 14 positions agree with TRBD2. In germline, CDR1 is SQVTM, CDR2 ANQGSEA. The CDR3 runs to 18 residues. Trimming took 0 bases from V and 5 from J; bases not matched to a gene: 9. CDR3 residues: CSVEDPRTSGRQDNEQFF. The CDR3 bases are TGCAGCGTTGAAGACCCCAGGACTAGCGGGAGGCAGGACAATGAGCAGTTCTTC.

The chain has TRBV5-5 and TRBJ2-7, with a tentative D call TRBD2 (5 bases). Trimming pared 4 bases from V and 2 bases from J, leaving 13 bases between. The germline gives CDR1 SGHKS, CDR2 YYEKEE (reference sequence). This CDR3 spans 14 amino acids. The CDR3 spells CASSPGILPYEQYF. The CDR3 nucleotides read TGTGCCAGCAGCCCCGGGATTCTTCCCTACGAGCAGTACTTC.

The CDR3 loop reads CASSTYYGYTF. CDR3 DNA: TGTGCCAGCAGTACCTACTATGGCTACACCTTC. The V call is TRBV28, the J call TRBJ1-2; the D is unclear. V was cut by 5 bases and J by 3 bases, with 4 bases left in between. The CDR3 consists of 11 residues. Per germline, CDR1 MDHEN and CDR2 SYDVKM.

V is TRBV4-3 and J is TRBJ1-5; D unclear. CDR3 length: 15 amino acids. Germline V gives CDR1 LGHNA, CDR2 YSLEER. Trimming removed 0 bases from V and 4 bases from J, with 10 bases in between. CDR3 DNA: TGCGCCAGCAGCCAAGATTCACATTTGAATCAGCCCCAGCATTTT. It encodes CASSQDSHLNQPQHF.

The chain joins TRBV6-1 to TRBJ2-7; 14 bases fit TRBD2. Trimming took 6 bases from V and 3 from J; bases not matched to a gene: 1. The CDR3 is 14 residues long. Per the germline V gene, CDR1 is MNHNS and CDR2 is SASEGT. The CDR3 is CASRGLAGDYEQYF. CDR3 bases: TGTGCCAGCAGGGGACTAGCGGGAGACTACGAGCAGTACTTC.

This clone was recorded only once. The J gene is TRBJ2-7, the V gene TRBV6-1; D gene ambiguous. The CDR3 length is 13 residues. V was pared by 3 bases and J by 1 base, with 7 bases between. The germline V gene encodes CDR1 MNHNS and CDR2 SASEGT. CDR3 bases: TGTGCCAGCAGTGATGGAGCGTCCTACGAGCAGTACTTC. Amino acids: CASSDGASYEQYF.

The chain combines TRBV10-3 with TRBJ2-1; no clear D gene. The CDR3 covers 18 residues. Germline-derived CDR1 and CDR2 are ENHRY and SYGVKD. Trimming cost V 0 bases and J 2 bases, with 17 bases left between them. CDR3 loop: CAISESMEATSPYNEQFF. The DNA of the CDR3 is TGTGCCATCAGTGAGTCGATGGAAGCGACCAGCCCCTACAATGAGCAGTTCTTC.

This sequence joins TRBV15 and TRBJ2-2; D uncertain. CDR3 size: 13 residues. The V end was cut by 0 bases, the J end by 7 bases, with 6 bases between. The germline V gene has CDR1 LNHNV and CDR2 YYDKDF (reference sequence). CDR3: CATSREVGGELFF. In DNA, the CDR3 is TGTGCCACCAGCAGAGAGGTGGGCGGGGAGCTGTTTTTT.

The J gene is TRBJ1-2, the V gene TRBV5-6; the D is unclear. The CDR3 is 16 residues long. Trimming left V 0 bases short and J 5 bases short, with 17 bases between. Germline CDR1 and CDR2: SGHDT and YYEEEE. The CDR3 nucleotides read TGTGCCAGCAGCTTGGAAGCTAGTCTCTCCGTATATGGCTACACCTTC. Its protein product is CASSLEASLSVYGYTF.

The rearrangement links TRBV7-6 to TRBJ2-1; 8 positions agree with TRBD2. This CDR3 contains 15 residues. Looked up from germline, CDR1 is SGHVS and CDR2 is FNYEAQ. With 6 bases clipped from V and 5 bases from J, the junction kept 9 bases outside the gene matches. The DNA of the CDR3 is TGTGCCAGCAGTCAGGGACTAGGGGGACACAATGAGCAGTTCTTC. Amino acid sequence: CASSQGLGGHNEQFF.

The rearrangement uses TRBV28 and TRBJ2-1; TRBD1 is a possible D gene (6 bases). CDR1 and CDR2 from the germline V gene are MDHEN and SYDVKM. Trimming pared 6 bases from V and 8 bases from J, leaving 17 bases between. The CDR3 spans 14 residues. DNA for the CDR3: TGTGCCAGCAGGGGTTGGACAGCCGACGATGAGCAGTTCTTC. It encodes CASRGWTADDEQFF.

V and J are TRBV7-9 and TRBJ2-3, with 12 nucleotides matching TRBD1. CDR1 and CDR2 (germline): SEHNR, FQNEAQ (reference sequence). The CDR3 has 16 residues. The V and J ends lost 11 bases and 3 bases, in that order; junction bases with no gene match: 12. CDR3 in DNA: TGTGCCGCCGATGGGGACAGGGGGCACAGAACAGATACGCAGTATTTT. Residues: CAADGDRGHRTDTQYF.

The count of this clone is one. The rearrangement links TRBV4-3 to TRBJ2-3; the match to TRBD2 covers 7 bases. The V gene end was trimmed by 6 bases and the J gene end by 2 bases; junction bases not matched to a gene: 14. CDR1 and CDR2 from the germline V gene are LGHNA and YSLEER. The CDR3 runs to 17 residues. Here the CDR3 DNA reads TGCGCCAGCAGGGGGGAGCTGAGCGGGGAAAACACAGATACGCAGTATTTT. Translating it yields CASRGELSGENTDTQYF.

In this sample, this clone turned up once. The genes are TRBV29-1 and TRBJ2-7; 9 bases are shared with TRBD2. The CDR3 length is 16 residues. V lost 7 bases to trimming and J lost 3 bases; unmatched junction nucleotides: 16. Germline CDR1 SQVTM, CDR2 ANQGSEA. The CDR3 bases are TGCAGCGCCCAGGGTGCTAGCGGGACGGACCTCTACGAGCAGTACTTC. Its protein product is CSAQGASGTDLYEQYF.